This paragraph covers one T cell receptor beta chain sequence. Its antigen is undetermined. The data are from a study of OX40 agonist ivuxolimab in advanced cancers. About the study: Those enrolled were 70% to 85% male, with a mean age of around 58 years and ages from about 20 to 85.

Whole-study findings and limits: Undetermined was the antigen specificity of the expanded peripheral T cells.

Trimming removed 5 bases from V and 0 bases from J; junction bases left unmatched: 3. The V gene's germline CDR1 is SGHVS and CDR2 FQNEAQ. CDR3 length: 14 residues. Sequenced by immunoSEQ multiplex PCR; TCRdb stores in-frame clones only, minus some. The sample holds approximately 51,000 clones, about 77% seen once. This clonotype originated in an adult with an advanced solid tumor such as melanoma, head and neck, liver or kidney cancer. The specimen was CD4+ or CD8+ T cells sorted from blood, collected in a trial of the OX40 agonist ivuxolimab. This chain connects TRBV7-8 to TRBJ2-7; TRBD1 agrees at 8 bases. The CDR3 DNA is TGTGCCAGCAGCCTCGGGACAGGCTCCTACGAGCAGTACTTC. Its translation: CASSLGTGSYEQYF.